The clone carrying this T cell receptor (beta chain) was seen at least ten times. Its antigen is undetermined. Germline CDR1 SGHVS, CDR2 FNYEAQ. V lost 5 bases and J lost 3; bases outside the gene matches: 10. CDR3 length: 17 residues. The data originate from a study of T cell repertoires in cytomegalovirus infection. About the research overall: Matching HLA type and CMV infection were both indicated by public TCR beta signatures.

One entry per CDR3 protein, called by TCRdb with MiXCR from the reads. The profile shows 450,000 to 600,000 distinct CDR3 sequences, 11% of them singletons. Regarding the study as a whole: HLA-C-restricted CMV clonotypes gave the most frequent clonotype in two of eight donors.

J is TRBJ2-2 and V is TRBV7-6, with 9 bases fitting TRBD1. Material for sequencing was PBMCs. This TCR derives from a human donor in good health (CMV status not recorded). Some clones in this sample may be carry-over from other donors' samples. The CDR3 DNA sequence: TGTGCCAGCAGCACATTGGACAGGGGAGGATACACCGGGGAGCTGTTTTTT. Protein: CASSTLDRGGYTGELFF.